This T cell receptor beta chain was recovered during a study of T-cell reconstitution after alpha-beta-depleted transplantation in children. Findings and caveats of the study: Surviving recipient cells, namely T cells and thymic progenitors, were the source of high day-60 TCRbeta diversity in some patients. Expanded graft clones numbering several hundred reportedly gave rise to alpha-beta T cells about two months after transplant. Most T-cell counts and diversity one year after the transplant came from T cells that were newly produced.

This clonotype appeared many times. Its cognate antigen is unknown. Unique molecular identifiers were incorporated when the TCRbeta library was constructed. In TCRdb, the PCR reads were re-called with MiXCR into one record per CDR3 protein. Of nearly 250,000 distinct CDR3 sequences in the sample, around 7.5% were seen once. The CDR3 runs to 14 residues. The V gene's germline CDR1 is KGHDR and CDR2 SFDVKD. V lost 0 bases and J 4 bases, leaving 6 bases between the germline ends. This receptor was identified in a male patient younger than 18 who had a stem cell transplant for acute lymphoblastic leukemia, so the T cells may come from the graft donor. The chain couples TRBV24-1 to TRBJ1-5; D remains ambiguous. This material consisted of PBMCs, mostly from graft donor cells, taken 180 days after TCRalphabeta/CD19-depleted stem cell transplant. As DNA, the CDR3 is TGTGCCACCAGTGATTTGGGTCAGAATCAGCCCCAGCATTTT. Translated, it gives CATSDLGQNQPQHF.